Below, 23 T cell receptor beta chains from the same sample are listed, as sequenced in a study of T cell changes during pregnancy in multiple sclerosis. Using immunoSEQ multiplex PCR, the repertoire was profiled, and TCRdb retains in-frame clones only, with some absent. Of tens of thousands of clones in the sample, around nine tenths were seen once. The sample here was CD8+ T cells from peripheral blood mononuclear cells, taken before pregnancy. These receptors all stem from a female donor with multiple sclerosis, enrolled in a pregnancy study.

The V call is TRBV6-5, the J call TRBJ2-5; TRBD2 matches at 12 bases. This CDR3 has 15 amino acids. The germline gives CDR1 MNHEY, CDR2 SVGAGI. V lost 6 bases to trimming and J lost 2 bases; unmatched junction nucleotides: 4. The CDR3 bases are TGTGCCAGCAGCCGACTAGCGGGGGCACAAGAGACCCAGTACTTC. Amino acid sequence: CASSRLAGAQETQYF.

The chain links TRBV7-9 to TRBJ1-2; possibly TRBD1 for D (6 bases). Germline assignment: CDR1 SEHNR and CDR2 FQNEAQ (reference sequence). This CDR3 has 14 amino acids. V lost 1 base and J lost 2, with 8 bases in between. The CDR3 reads CASSLVGQNYGYTF. The CDR3 bases are TGTGCCAGCAGCTTAGTAGGACAGAACTATGGCTACACCTTC.

CDR3 in DNA: TGTGCCAGTAGTACCGGGACAGGGGGCGACGAGCAGTACTTC. Amino acids: CASSTGTGGDEQYF. This chain uses TRBV19 with TRBJ2-7; 12 nucleotides line up with TRBD1. V lost 4 bases and J lost 5; bases outside the gene matches: 3. This CDR3 has 14 residues. Germline V gene sequence: CDR1 LNHDA, CDR2 SQIVND (reference sequence).

V and J are TRBV27 and TRBJ2-7, with TRBD1 matching 10 bases. CDR3 length equals 14 residues. The V gene's germline CDR1 is MNHEY and CDR2 SMNVEV (reference sequence). The V and J ends lost 3 bases and 3 bases, in that order; junction bases with no gene match: 2. CDR3 residues: CASSFDRGHYEQYF. The CDR3, as DNA: TGTGCCAGCAGTTTTGACAGGGGGCACTACGAGCAGTACTTC.

This clone was seen a handful of times. This chain joins TRBV7-9 and TRBJ2-2, with no clear D. This CDR3 comprises 12 residues. Trimming took 2 bases from V and 9 from J, leaving 7 bases between them. CDR1 SEHNR and CDR2 FQNEAQ come from the germline V gene (reference sequence). In DNA, the CDR3 is TGTGCCAGCAGCTTATTATCCCGGGAGCTGTTTTTT. It codes for CASSLLSRELFF.

This chain connects TRBV18 to TRBJ2-1; perhaps TRBD1 as D (6 bases). CDR1 KGHSH and CDR2 LQKENI come from the germline V gene. V was pared by 5 bases and J by 9 bases, with 11 bases between. The CDR3 loop spans 12 amino acids. The CDR3 DNA reads TGTGCCAGCTCAGGCAGGGGACGTGAGCAGTTCTTC. This gives the protein CASSGRGREQFF.

The chain carries TRBV7-9 and TRBJ2-7; no reliable D call. The germline gives CDR1 SEHNR, CDR2 FQNEAQ (reference sequence). The CDR3 consists of 12 residues. Trimming cost V 5 bases and J 2 bases, with 7 bases left between them. The CDR3 DNA sequence: TGTGCCAGCAGCGACAAGCCCTACGAGCAGTACTTC. Translation gives CASSDKPYEQYF. The variable domain in full, completed from reference TRBV7-9 and TRBJ2-7, reads DTGVSQNPRHKITKRGQNVTFRCDPISEHNRLYWYRQTLGQGPEFLTYFQNEAQLEKSRLLSDRFSAERPKGSFSTLEIQRTEQGDSAMYLCASSDKPYEQYFGPGTRLTVT.

This clone was seen only once. This chain uses TRBV15 with TRBJ1-2; 7 bases match TRBD1. J lost 1 base, V lost 1 base, and 3 bases had no gene match. Germline V gene lookup returns CDR1 LNHNV and CDR2 YYDKDF (reference sequence). This CDR3 region has 15 residues. The chain's CDR3 is CATSRVGTDNYGYTF. The CDR3 bases are TGTGCCACCAGCAGAGTCGGGACAGATAACTATGGCTACACCTTC.

The genes are TRBV11-2 and TRBJ2-7, with 8 bases matching TRBD2. V lost 4 bases, J lost 6 bases, and 2 bases stayed unmatched. The CDR3 is 12 residues long. Germline V gene lookup returns CDR1 SGHAT and CDR2 FQNNGV. CDR3 in DNA: TGTGCCAGCAGCTCCGCGGGGGGCGAGCAGTACTTC. Translation: CASSSAGGEQYF.

The chain employs TRBV2 and TRBJ2-5, with 8 positions matching TRBD1. Germline V gives CDR1 SNHLY, CDR2 FYNNEI. The V segment lost 7 bases and the J segment 3 bases; nucleotides outside the gene matches: 7. The CDR3 is 14 amino acids. CDR3 nucleotides: TGTGCCAGCATCCGAGACAGGGGAAAAGAGACCCAGTACTTC. It yields the protein CASIRDRGKETQYF.

The chain joins TRBV7-2 to TRBJ2-7; 8 bases agree with TRBD1. Germline V CDR1 and CDR2: SGHTA, FQGNSA. The CDR3 loop spans 17 amino acids. V dropped 4 bases and J dropped 5; count of bases not matched to a gene: 16. As DNA, the CDR3 is TGTGCCAGCAGCTCGAGAACCGGGACAGGCTCTTTCGACGAGCAGTACTTC. The encoded protein is CASSSRTGTGSFDEQYF.

CDR3 sequence: CAISPARTYEQYF. The CDR3 DNA follows: TGTGCCATCAGCCCCGCCAGAACCTACGAGCAGTACTTC. V usage is TRBV10-3 and J usage is TRBJ2-7; D unclear. This CDR3 has 13 residues. Germline V gene data show CDR1 as ENHRY and CDR2 as SYGVKD. V lost 6 bases to trimming and J lost 2 bases, with 11 bases between them.

The chain employs TRBV6-5 and TRBJ2-7, with D tentatively TRBD1 (6 bases). Germline V gene data show CDR1 as MNHEY and CDR2 as SVGAGI. CDR3 length: 15 amino acids. With 0 bases removed from V and 2 bases from J, the gap between germline ends came to 11 bases. The CDR3: CASSYSGQGTYEQYF. The CDR3 bases are TGTGCCAGCAGTTACTCAGGTCAGGGGACCTACGAGCAGTACTTC.

The CDR3 region has the DNA TGTGCCAGCAGCCTAGGGGGCAACACTGAAGCTTTCTTT. Its translation is CASSLGGNTEAFF. The rearrangement joins TRBV11-2 to TRBJ1-1; TRBD1 matches at 7 bases. This CDR3 has 13 amino acids. The V gene end was trimmed by 5 bases and the J gene end by 2 bases; junction bases not matched to a gene: 2. The germline gives CDR1 SGHAT, CDR2 FQNNGV.

This clone was recorded once. V and J are TRBV19 and TRBJ1-1; 7 bases map to TRBD1. Germline loops: CDR1 LNHDA, CDR2 SQIVND (reference sequence). V trimming: 6 bases; J trimming: 2 bases; junction bases outside the gene matches: 18. This CDR3 is 18 amino acids long. CDR3: CASRQNVLTGSPNTEAFF. CDR3 coding DNA: TGTGCCAGTAGGCAAAACGTATTGACAGGGTCCCCCAACACTGAAGCTTTCTTT.

The chain combines TRBV7-3 with TRBJ2-6; a weak D match, TRBD1 (6 bases). V was pared by 5 bases and J by 0 bases, with 17 bases between. CDR3 length: 18 amino acids. Germline values: CDR1 SGHTA, CDR2 FQGTGA. The CDR3 region has the DNA TGTGCCAGCAGCCAAATACAGGGAGCAGCCTCTGGGGCCAACGTCCTGACTTTC. Encoded protein: CASSQIQGAASGANVLTF.

The rearrangement links TRBV5-6 to TRBJ2-7; D remains ambiguous. Trimming removed 0 bases at V and 4 bases at J, with 5 bases between. Germline CDR1 reads SGHDT; CDR2 reads YYEEEE. The CDR3 loop spans 12 amino acids. CDR3 coding DNA: TGTGCCAGCAGCTTGGGAGGATACGAGCAGTACTTC. Translation gives CASSLGGYEQYF.

The rearrangement links TRBV10-3 to TRBJ2-7; D gene unclear. Per the germline V gene, CDR1 is ENHRY and CDR2 is SYGVKD. This CDR3 region has 13 residues. Trimming cost V 3 bases and J 2 bases, with 8 bases left between them. Here the CDR3 DNA reads TGTGCCATCAGTGATACAGAACCCTACGAGCAGTACTTC. It specifies CAISDTEPYEQYF.

This chain's CDR3 is CASSHPSGAEQFF. As DNA, the CDR3 is TGTGCCAGCAGCCATCCTAGTGGGGCTGAGCAGTTCTTC. The chain links TRBV7-6 to TRBJ2-1, with D maybe TRBD1 (5 bases). The V and J ends lost 5 bases and 9 bases respectively, with 14 bases between them. The CDR3 is 13 residues long. The germline CDR1 and CDR2 sequences are SGHVS and FNYEAQ.

The chain links TRBV10-3 to TRBJ2-2, with 11 positions matching TRBD1. V dropped 6 bases and J dropped 7; count of bases not matched to a gene: 7. This CDR3 has 15 residues. Looked up from germline, CDR1 is ENHRY and CDR2 is SYGVKD. The CDR3 DNA reads TGTGCCATCAGCCCGGGACAGGGGGTGATCGGGGAGCTGTTTTTT. Its translation is CAISPGQGVIGELFF.

J is TRBJ2-5 and V is TRBV5-1, with 10 bases matching TRBD1. Germline assignment: CDR1 SGHRS and CDR2 YFSETQ. V gave up 6 bases and J gave up 5 bases; unmatched junction bases: 10. CDR3 length: 15 residues. As DNA, the CDR3 is TGCGCCAGCACCGGGACGGACAGGGGGATGGAGACCCAGTACTTC. Its translation is CASTGTDRGMETQYF.

The V and J genes are TRBV27 and TRBJ1-1; a possible D gene is TRBD1 (5 bases). Germline V gene lookup returns CDR1 MNHEY and CDR2 SMNVEV (reference sequence). There are 13 residues in the CDR3. Trimming stripped 5 bases from V and 5 bases from J, with 12 bases between. This CDR3 reads CASSGGMPTEAFF. In DNA, the CDR3 is TGTGCCAGCAGTGGGGGGATGCCAACTGAAGCTTTCTTT.

This clone was seen a handful of times. The gene calls are TRBV6-1 and TRBJ1-6; D is ambiguous. The CDR3 runs 14 residues. In germline, CDR1 is MNHNS, CDR2 SASEGT. V lost 0 bases to trimming and J lost 11 bases, with 11 bases between them. The CDR3 reads CASSEAWEWPPLHF. CDR3 nucleotides: TGTGCCAGCAGTGAAGCTTGGGAGTGGCCACCCCTCCACTTT.